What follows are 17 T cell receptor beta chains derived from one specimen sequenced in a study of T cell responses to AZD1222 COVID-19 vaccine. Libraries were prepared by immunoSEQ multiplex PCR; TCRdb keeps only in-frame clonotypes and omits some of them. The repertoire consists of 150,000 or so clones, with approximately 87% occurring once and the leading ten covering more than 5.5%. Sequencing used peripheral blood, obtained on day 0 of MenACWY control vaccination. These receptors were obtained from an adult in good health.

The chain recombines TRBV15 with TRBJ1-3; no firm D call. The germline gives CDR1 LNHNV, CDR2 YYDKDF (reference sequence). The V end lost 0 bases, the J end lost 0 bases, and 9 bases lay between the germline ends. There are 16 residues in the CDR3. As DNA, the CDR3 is TGTGCCACCAGCAGAGATCGAGAGAGCTCTGGAAACACCATATATTTT. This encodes CATSRDRESSGNTIYF.

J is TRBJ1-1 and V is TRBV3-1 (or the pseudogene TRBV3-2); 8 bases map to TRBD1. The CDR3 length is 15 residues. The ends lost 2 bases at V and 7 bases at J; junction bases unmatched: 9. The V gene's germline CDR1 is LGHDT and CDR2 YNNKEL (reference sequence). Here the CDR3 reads CASSQSPLDRGEAFF. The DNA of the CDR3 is TGTGCCAGCAGCCAATCCCCCTTAGACAGGGGTGAAGCTTTCTTT.

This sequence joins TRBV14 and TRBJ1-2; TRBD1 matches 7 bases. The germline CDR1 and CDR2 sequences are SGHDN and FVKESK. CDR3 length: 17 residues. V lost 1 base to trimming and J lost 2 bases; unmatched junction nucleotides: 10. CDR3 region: CASSQAGGLGGNYGYTF. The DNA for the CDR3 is TGTGCCAGCAGCCAAGCAGGGGGGCTCGGGGGCAACTATGGCTACACCTTC.

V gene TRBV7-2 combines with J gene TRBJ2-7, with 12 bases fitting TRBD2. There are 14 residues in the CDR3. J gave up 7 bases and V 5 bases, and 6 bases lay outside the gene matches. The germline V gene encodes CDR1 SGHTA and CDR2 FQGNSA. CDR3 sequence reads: CASSLRLAGVEQYF. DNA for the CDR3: TGTGCCAGCAGCCTTCGACTAGCGGGAGTTGAGCAGTACTTC.

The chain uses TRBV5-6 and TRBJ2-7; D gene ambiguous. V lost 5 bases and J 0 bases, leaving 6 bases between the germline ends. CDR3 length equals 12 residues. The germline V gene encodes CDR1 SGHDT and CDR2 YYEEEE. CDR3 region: CASSGPSYEQYV. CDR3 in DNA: TGTGCCAGCAGTGGCCCCTCCTACGAGCAGTACGTC.

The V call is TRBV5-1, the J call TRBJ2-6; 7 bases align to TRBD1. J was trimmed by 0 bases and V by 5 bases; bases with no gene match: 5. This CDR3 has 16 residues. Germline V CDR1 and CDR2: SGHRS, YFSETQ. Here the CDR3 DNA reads TGCGCCAGCAGTCTGACAGGGAGCTCTGGGGCCAACGTCCTGACTTTC. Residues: CASSLTGSSGANVLTF.

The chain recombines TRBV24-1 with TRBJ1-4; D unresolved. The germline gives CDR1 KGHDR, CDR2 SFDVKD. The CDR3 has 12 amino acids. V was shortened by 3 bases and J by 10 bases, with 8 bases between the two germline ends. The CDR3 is CATSDRLGKLFF. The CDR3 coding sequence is TGTGCCACCAGTGATAGATTGGGAAAACTGTTTTTT.

The CDR3 coding sequence is TGTGCCAGCAGCAAAACGCGCCTAGCGGGGGGAGCCTACGAGCAGTACGTC. Translating it yields CASSKTRLAGGAYEQYV. The rearrangement links TRBV21-1 to TRBJ2-7; TRBD2, the table's D call, was not compared with the DNA. TRBV21-1 is assigned pseudogene status. The CDR3 is made up of 17 amino acids.

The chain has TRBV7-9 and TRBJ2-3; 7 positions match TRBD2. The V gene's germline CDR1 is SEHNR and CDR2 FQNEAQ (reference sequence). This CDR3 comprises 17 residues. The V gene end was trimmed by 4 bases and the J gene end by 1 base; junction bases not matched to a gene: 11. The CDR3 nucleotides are TGTGCCAGCAGCTCCCTCAGACTCGCGGGGGGCACAGATACGCAGTATTTT. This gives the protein CASSSLRLAGGTDTQYF.

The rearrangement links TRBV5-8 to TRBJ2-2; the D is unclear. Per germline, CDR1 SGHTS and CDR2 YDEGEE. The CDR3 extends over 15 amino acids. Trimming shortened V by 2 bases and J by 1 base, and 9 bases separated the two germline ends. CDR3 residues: CASSFNWGNTGELFF. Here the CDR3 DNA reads TGTGCCAGCAGCTTTAATTGGGGGAACACCGGGGAGCTGTTTTTT.

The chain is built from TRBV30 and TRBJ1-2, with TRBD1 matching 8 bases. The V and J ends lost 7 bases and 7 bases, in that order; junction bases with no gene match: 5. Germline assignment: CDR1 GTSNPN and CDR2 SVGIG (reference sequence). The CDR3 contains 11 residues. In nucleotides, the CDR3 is TGTGCCTTAGACAGGGGAGGTGGCTACACCTTC. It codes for CALDRGGGYTF.

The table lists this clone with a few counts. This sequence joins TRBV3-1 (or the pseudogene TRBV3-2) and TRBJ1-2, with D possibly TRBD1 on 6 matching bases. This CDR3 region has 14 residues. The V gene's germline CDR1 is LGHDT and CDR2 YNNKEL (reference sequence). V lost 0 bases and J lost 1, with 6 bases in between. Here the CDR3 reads CASSQDRGNYGYTF. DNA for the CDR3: TGTGCCAGCAGCCAAGACAGGGGTAACTATGGCTACACCTTC.

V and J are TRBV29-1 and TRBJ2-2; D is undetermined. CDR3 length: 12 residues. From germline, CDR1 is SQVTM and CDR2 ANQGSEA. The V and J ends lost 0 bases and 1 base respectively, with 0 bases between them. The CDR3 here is CSVEENTGELFF. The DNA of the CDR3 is TGCAGCGTTGAAGAGAACACCGGGGAGCTGTTTTTT.

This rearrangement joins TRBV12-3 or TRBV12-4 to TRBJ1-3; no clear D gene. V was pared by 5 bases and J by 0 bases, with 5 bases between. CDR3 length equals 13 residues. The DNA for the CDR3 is TGTGCCAGCAGTCGGGACTCTGGAAACACCATATATTTT. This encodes CASSRDSGNTIYF.

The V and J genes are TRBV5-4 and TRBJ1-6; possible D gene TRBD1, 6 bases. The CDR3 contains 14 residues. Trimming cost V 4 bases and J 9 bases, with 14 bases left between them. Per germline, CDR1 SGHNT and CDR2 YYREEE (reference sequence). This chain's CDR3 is CASSRDRFISPLHF. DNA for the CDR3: TGTGCCAGCAGCCGCGACAGGTTTATTTCACCCCTCCACTTT.

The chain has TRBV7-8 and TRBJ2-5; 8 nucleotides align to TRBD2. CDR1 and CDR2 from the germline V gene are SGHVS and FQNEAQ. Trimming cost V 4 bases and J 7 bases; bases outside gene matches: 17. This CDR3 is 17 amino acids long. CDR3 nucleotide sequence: TGTGCCAGCAGCTATTCGACGGGACTAGGGGGTGGTGCGACCCAGTACTTC. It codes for CASSYSTGLGGGATQYF.

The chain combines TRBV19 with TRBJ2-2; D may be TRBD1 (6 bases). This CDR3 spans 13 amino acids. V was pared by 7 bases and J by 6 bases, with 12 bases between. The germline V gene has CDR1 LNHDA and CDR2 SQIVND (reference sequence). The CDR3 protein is CASKNRVSGELFF. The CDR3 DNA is TGTGCCAGTAAAAACAGGGTATCCGGGGAGCTGTTTTTT.